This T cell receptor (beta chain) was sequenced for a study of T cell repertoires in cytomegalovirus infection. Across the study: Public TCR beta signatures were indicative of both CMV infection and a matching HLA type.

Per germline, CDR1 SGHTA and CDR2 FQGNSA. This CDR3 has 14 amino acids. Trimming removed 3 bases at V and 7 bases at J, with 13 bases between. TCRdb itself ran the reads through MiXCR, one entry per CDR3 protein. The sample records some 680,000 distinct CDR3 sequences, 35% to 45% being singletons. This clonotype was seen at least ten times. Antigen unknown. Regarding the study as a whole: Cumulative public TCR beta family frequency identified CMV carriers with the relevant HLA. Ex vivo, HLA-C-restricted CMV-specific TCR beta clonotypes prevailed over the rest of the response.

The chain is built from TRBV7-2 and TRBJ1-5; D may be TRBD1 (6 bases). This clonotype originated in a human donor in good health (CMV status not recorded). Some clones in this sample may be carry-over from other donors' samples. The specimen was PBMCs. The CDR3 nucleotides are TGTGCCAGCAGCTTCGCAGGGGCAGGACAGCCCCAGCATTTT. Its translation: CASSFAGAGQPQHF. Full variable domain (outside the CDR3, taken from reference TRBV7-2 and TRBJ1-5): GAGVSQSPSNKVTEKGKDVELRCDPISGHTALYWYRQSLGQGLEFLIYFQGNSAPDKSGLPSDRFSAERTGGSVSTLTIQRTQQEDSAVYLCASSFAGAGQPQHFGDGTRLSIL.